These 2 T cell receptor beta chains came from one sample sequenced in a study of OX40 agonist ivuxolimab in advanced cancers. Only in-frame clones appear in the TCRdb table, and some are missing; sequencing was by immunoSEQ multiplex PCR. The sample consists of roughly 76,000 clones, more than 85% of them appearing once. The material was CD4+ or CD8+ T cells sorted from blood, obtained in a trial of the OX40 agonist ivuxolimab. The source of these receptors is an adult with an advanced solid tumor such as melanoma, head and neck, liver or kidney cancer.

This chain connects TRBV5-1 to TRBJ2-1, with 8 bases lining up with TRBD2. The CDR3 consists of 16 residues. The ends lost 3 bases at V and 2 bases at J; junction bases unmatched: 7. Looked up from germline, CDR1 is SGHRS and CDR2 is YFSETQ. CDR3 coding DNA: TGCGCCAGCAGCTCCCGGGGGGGGAGCCCCTACAATGAGCAGTTCTTC. Its protein is CASSSRGGSPYNEQFF.

The J gene is TRBJ2-7, the V gene TRBV5-4; 9 nucleotides align to TRBD1. CDR1 is SGHNT, CDR2 YYREEE, per germline (reference sequence). The CDR3 has 14 residues. J was trimmed by 3 bases and V by 4 bases; bases with no gene match: 5. CDR3 in DNA: TGTGCCAGCAGCATTACAGGGGGCATCTACGAGCAGTACTTC. As protein: CASSITGGIYEQYF.